This record concerns one T cell receptor beta chain sequence. The sample comes from a study of blood T cell repertoires in COVID-19. Across the study: Samples representing acute and convalescent COVID-19 were sourced from the United States, Italy and Spain. PBMCs, B-cell-depleted T cells, or T cells provided the cDNA or gDNA that made up the material.

The CDR3 is 14 amino acids. Germline V CDR1 and CDR2: SGHRS, YFSETQ. Trimming shortened V by 0 bases and J by 3 bases, and 9 bases separated the two germline ends. Per the study methods: Amplified reference gene primers provided the basis for estimating nucleated cell counts. Assay: immunoSEQ multiplex PCR; the TCRdb copy retains only in-frame clones and omits some. V and J calls and clone size are given by that table; D and trimming were obtained from the DNA. This sample yields 110,000 to 150,000 clones, of which around 90% are seen a single time; around 5% belongs to the top ten. Source material: peripheral blood. The receptor was derived from a human donor in a cohort sampled during active COVID-19. J is TRBJ1-1 and V is TRBV5-1; D is possibly TRBD1 (5 bases). The CDR3 nucleotides are TGCGCCAGCAGCTTGGTTCAGGGCCACACTGAAGCTTTCTTT. Translated: CASSLVQGHTEAFF.